This T cell receptor beta chain was recorded in a study of T cell repertoires in cytomegalovirus infection. The CDR3 consists of 17 residues. The V end lost 5 bases, the J end lost 2 bases, and 19 bases lay between the germline ends. Germline loops: CDR1 SGHVS, CDR2 FQNEAQ. TCRdb fed the reads into MiXCR, producing one record per CDR3 protein. The sample records 200,000 or so distinct CDR3 sequences, 30% to 45% being singletons. This clonotype was picked up many times. Its matching antigen is unknown. The origin of this receptor is a human donor in good health (CMV status not recorded). Some clones in this sample may be carry-over from other donors' samples. The gene calls are TRBV7-8 and TRBJ1-5, with D possibly matching TRBD1 (6 bases). Sample: CD8+ T cells from cultured PBMCs, taken from culture after CMV antigen stimulation. CDR3 nucleotides: TGTGCCAGCAGCGACACTTCCCGGGACAAACGCAATCAGCCCCAGCATTTT. Translating gives CASSDTSRDKRNQPQHF. The complete variable domain, with remaining parts taken from reference TRBV7-8 and TRBJ1-5, reads GAGVSQSPRYKVAKRGQDVALRCDPISGHVSLFWYQQALGQGPEFLTYFQNEAQLDKSGLPSDRFFAERPEGSVSTLKIQRTQQEDSAVYLCASSDTSRDKRNQPQHFGDGTRLSIL.